This entry is about one T cell receptor (beta chain). What it recognizes is unknown. V lost 6 bases, J lost 3 bases, and 10 bases stayed unmatched. Germline V CDR1 and CDR2: MNHNS, SASEGT. The length of the CDR3 is 15 residues. Repertoires were generated with immunoSEQ multiplex PCR, while TCRdb's copy carries only in-frame clones and drops some. Here the sample spans millions of clones, approximately 92% being singletons. The sample belongs to a study of shared clonotypes between healthy human individuals. Study-wide background: Donors, aged 18 to 49, were two women and a few men.

Findings of the study overall: Clonotypes shared by all four donors outscored non-shared clonotypes in generation probability.

CD4+ cells were split into CD45RA+ naive and CD45RA-negative memory subsets. The V gene is TRBV6-1, the J gene TRBJ2-7; 8 nucleotides align to TRBD2. This clonotype was sampled from a man in his late teens or twenties in good health. Sequencing was carried out using naive CD4+ T cells sorted from blood. Subset meaning: CD45RA+ positively selected. In nucleotides, the CDR3 is TGTGCCAGCAGCGTATCGCGGGGGGTAAACTACGAGCAGTACTTC. Translation: CASSVSRGVNYEQYF.